This T cell receptor beta chain appears in the sequencing data of a study of cytomegalovirus exposure and HLA in healthy donors. Repertoires were generated with immunoSEQ multiplex PCR, while TCRdb's copy carries only in-frame clones and drops some. The table has roughly 300,000 clones, more than 80% seen once. This CDR3 is 14 amino acids long. Germline CDR1 is SQVTM and CDR2 is ANQGSEA. Remarks on this clone: A read error may produce the germline difference seen at one junction end.

The TCR sequence derives from a woman aged 18-30 years in good health and CMV-seronegative. The sample comprised PBMCs. The chain employs TRBV29-1 and TRBJ1-4; 7 bases are a match to TRBD1. In nucleotides, the CDR3 is TGCAGCGTAGAAGACAGGGCTTCGAATGAAAAACTGTTTTTT. Translating gives CSVEDRASNEKLFF.